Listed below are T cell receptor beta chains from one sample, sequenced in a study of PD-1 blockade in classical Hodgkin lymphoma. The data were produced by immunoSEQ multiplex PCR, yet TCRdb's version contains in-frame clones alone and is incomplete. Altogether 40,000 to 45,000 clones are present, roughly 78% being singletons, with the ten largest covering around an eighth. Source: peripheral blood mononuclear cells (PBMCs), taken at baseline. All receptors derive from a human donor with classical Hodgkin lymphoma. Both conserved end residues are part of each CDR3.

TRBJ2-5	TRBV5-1	CASSPNPKWAETQYF
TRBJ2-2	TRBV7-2	CASSLVLNTGELFF
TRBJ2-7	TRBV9	CASSPQGAYEQYF
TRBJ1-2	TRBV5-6	CASSMGVGYTF
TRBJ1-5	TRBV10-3	CAISQGFNQPQHF
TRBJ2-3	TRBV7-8	CASSLTTGGPDTQYF
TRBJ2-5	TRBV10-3	CAISESLIAGEDIIYETQYF
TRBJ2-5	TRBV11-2	CASSPAGGLQETQYF
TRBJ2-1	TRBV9	CASSVGLGGVVRGHEQFF
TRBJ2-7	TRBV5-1	CASSLDPTSYEQYF
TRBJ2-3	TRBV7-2	CASSLGGPDTQYF
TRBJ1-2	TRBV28	CASSLNSYGYTF
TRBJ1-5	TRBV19	CASSVGGGGNQPQHF
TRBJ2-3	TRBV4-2	CASSQEMGDTQYF
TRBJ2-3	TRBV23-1	CASSQNRSSTDTQYF
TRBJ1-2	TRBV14	CASSRIPQGRDGYTF
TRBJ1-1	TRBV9	CASSAIGGFEAFF
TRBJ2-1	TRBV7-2	CASSLGGSGGYNEQFF
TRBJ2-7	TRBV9	CASSQGVAEVYEQYF
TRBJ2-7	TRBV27	CASSYGQGAYEQYF
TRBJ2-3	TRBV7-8	CASSLAAFGTDTQYF
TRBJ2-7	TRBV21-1	CASSNVKQVLPNEQYF
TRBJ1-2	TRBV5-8	CASSSGDSLTNYGYTF
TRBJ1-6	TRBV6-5	CASSSDRVLSALHF
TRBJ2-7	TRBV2	CASTIGTGVYEQYF
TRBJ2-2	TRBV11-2	CASSYRDPNTGELFF
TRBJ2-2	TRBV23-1	CASSHPDRDDTGELFF
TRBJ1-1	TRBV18	CASSPSTGLNTEAFF
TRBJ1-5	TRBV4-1	CASSHPRARGHQPQHF
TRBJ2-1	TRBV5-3	CASLRGLNEQFF
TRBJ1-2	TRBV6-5	CASSEMGEDGYTF